These T cell receptor beta chains were read from a single sample in a study of response to subunit inactivated influenza vaccine. TCRdb reprocessed the RT-PCR reads with MiXCR, giving one entry per CDR3 protein. The table has about 570,000 distinct CDR3 sequences, around 11% seen once. The sample here was PBMCs from blood, taken on the day of vaccination. Receptors were obtained from a man aged 50-59 years who received an inactivated influenza vaccine. CDR3s include the opening cysteine and the closing phenylalanine or tryptophan. A D gene is named only where the DNA matches it firmly. Rows give clone size only sometimes, using once, few, many, or a class for an expanded clone.

CDR3nt	CDR3aa	v_gene	abundance	j_gene	d_gene
TGTGCCAGCAGCGCCTTCAGGACAGGCCCGAGCTCCTACGAGCAGTACTTC	CASSAFRTGPSSYEQYF	TRBV7-9	NA	TRBJ2-7	TRBD1
TGCAGTGCTAGAGAGCCTAGCGGGAGAAATGAGCAGTTCTTC	CSAREPSGRNEQFF	TRBV20-1	few	TRBJ2-1	TRBD2
TGTGCCAGCAGCCGCGGGGGGAGCTCCTACAATGAGCAGTTCTTC	CASSRGGSSYNEQFF	TRBV5-1	many	TRBJ2-1	TRBD2
TGCGCCAGCAGCCATAGCTATACGCAGTATTTT	CASSHSYTQYF	TRBV10-1	few	TRBJ2-3	NA
TGTGCCAGTAGTATTAGTGCCCTAGCCAAAAACATTCAGTACTTC	CASSISALAKNIQYF	TRBV19	few	TRBJ2-4	NA
TGTGCCAGCAGCTTAGCGACAGGGGAAGGCTACACCTTC	CASSLATGEGYTF	TRBV7-6	many	TRBJ1-2	TRBD1
TGTGCCAGCAGCGTCAGCTCCTACGAGCAGTACTTC	CASSVSSYEQYF	TRBV2	many	TRBJ2-7	NA
TGTGCCAGCAGCCGACAGGGCCCTGAAGCTTTCTTT	CASSRQGPEAFF	TRBV2	many	TRBJ1-1	TRBD1
TGCAGTGCTAGTTCGGGAAACTACGAGCAGTACTTC	CSASSGNYEQYF	TRBV20-1	NA	TRBJ2-7	NA
TGTGCCAGCAGCTTTACCCCCGGGGATGCAGATACGCAGTATTTT	CASSFTPGDADTQYF	TRBV11-3	many	TRBJ2-3	NA